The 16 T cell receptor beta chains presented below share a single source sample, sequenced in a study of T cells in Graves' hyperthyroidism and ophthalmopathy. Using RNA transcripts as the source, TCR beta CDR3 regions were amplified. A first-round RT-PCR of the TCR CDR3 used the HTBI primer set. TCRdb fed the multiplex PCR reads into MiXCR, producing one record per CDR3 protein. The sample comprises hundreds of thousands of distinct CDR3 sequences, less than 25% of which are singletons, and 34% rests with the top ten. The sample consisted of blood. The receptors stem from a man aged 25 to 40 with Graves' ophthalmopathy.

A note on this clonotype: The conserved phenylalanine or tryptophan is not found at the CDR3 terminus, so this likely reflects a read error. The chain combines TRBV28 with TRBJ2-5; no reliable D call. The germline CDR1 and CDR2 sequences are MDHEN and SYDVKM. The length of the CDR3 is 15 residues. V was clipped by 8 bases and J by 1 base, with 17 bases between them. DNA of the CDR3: TGTGCCAGCCGACCAGGTGGCACGACCCAAGAGACCCAGTACTCC. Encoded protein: CASRPGGTTQETQYS.

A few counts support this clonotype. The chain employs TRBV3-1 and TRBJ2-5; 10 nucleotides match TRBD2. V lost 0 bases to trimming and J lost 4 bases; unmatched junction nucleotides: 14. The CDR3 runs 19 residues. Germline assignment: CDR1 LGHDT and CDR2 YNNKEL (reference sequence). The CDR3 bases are TGTGCCAGCAGCCAAGAAAGGATACAGTTAGCGGGAGGTTCAGAGACCCAGTACTTC. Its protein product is CASSQERIQLAGGSETQYF.

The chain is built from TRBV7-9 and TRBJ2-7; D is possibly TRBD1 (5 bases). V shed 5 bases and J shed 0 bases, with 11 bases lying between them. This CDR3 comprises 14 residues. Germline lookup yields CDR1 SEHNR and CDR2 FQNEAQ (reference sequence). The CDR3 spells CASSDRPSSYEQYF. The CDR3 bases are TGTGCCAGCAGCGACAGACCGAGCTCCTACGAGCAGTACTTC.

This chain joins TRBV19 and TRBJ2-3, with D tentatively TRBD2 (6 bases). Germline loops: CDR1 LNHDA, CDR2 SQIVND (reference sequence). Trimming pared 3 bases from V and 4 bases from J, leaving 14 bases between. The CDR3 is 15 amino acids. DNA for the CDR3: TGTGCCAGTAGTATCTTCGGGGGAGAGGCAGATACGCAGTATTTT. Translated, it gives CASSIFGGEADTQYF.

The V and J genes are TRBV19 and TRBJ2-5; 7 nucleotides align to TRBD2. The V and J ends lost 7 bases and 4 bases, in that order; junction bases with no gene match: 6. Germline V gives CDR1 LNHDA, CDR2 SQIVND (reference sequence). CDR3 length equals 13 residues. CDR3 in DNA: TGTGCCAGTAAGGGCGGGAGCGGAGAGACCCAGTACTTC. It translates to CASKGGSGETQYF.

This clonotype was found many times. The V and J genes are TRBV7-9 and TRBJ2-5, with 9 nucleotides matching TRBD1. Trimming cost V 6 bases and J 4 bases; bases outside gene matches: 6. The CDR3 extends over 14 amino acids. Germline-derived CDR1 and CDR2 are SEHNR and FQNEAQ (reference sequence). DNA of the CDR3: TGTGCCAGCAGGAAGACAGGGGGTGGAGAGACCCAGTACTTC. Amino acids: CASRKTGGGETQYF.

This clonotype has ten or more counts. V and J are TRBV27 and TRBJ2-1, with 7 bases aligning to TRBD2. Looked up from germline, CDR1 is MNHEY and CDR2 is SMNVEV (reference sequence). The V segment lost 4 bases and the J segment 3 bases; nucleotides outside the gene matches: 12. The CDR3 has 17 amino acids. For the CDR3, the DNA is TGTGCCAGCAGTTCCGCTATTCTAGCGGCTAACTACAATGAGCAGTTCTTC. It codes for CASSSAILAANYNEQFF.

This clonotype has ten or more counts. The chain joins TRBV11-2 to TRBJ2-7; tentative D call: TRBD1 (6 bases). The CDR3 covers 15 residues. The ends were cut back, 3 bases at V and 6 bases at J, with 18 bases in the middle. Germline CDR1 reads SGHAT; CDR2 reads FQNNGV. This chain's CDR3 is CASSFLENRAREQYF. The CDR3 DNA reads TGTGCCAGCAGCTTTTTGGAGAACAGGGCGCGCGAGCAGTACTTC.

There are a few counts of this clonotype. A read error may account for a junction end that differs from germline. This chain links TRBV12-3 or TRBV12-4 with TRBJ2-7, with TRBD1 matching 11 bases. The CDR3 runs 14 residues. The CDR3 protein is CASSQGQGAYEQCF. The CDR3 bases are TGTGCCAGCAGCCAAGGACAGGGGGCCTACGAGCAGTGCTTC.

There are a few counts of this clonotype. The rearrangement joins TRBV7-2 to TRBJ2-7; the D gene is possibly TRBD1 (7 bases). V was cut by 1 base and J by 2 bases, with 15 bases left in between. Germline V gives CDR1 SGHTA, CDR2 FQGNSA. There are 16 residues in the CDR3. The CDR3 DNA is TGTGCCAGCAGCTTAGGGGGGGACAGCTGGACCTACGAGCAGTACTTC. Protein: CASSLGGDSWTYEQYF. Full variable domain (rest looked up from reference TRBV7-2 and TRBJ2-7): GAGVSQSPSNKVTEKGKDVELRCDPISGHTALYWYRQSLGQGLEFLIYFQGNSAPDKSGLPSDRFSAERTGGSVSTLTIQRTQQEDSAVYLCASSLGGDSWTYEQYFGPGTRLTVT.

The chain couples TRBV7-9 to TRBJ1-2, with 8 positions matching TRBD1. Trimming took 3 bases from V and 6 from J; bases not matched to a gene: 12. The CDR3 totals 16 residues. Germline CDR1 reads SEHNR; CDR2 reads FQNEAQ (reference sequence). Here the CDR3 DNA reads TGTGCCAGCAGCTTCCAAGAGGCAGGGGGCCGGGATGGCTACACCTTC. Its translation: CASSFQEAGGRDGYTF.

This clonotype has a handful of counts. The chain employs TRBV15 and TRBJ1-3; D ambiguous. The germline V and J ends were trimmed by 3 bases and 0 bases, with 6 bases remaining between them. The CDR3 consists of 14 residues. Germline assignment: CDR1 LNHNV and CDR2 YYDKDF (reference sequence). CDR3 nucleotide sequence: TGTGCCACCAGCAGCTCGAGCTCTGGAAACACCATATATTTT. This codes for CATSSSSSGNTIYF. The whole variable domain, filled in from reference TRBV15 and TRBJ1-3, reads DAMVIQNPRYQVTQFGKPVTLSCSQTLNHNVMYWYQQKSSQAPKLLFHYYDKDFNNEADTPDNFQSRRPNTSFCFLDIRSPGLGDTAMYLCATSSSSSGNTIYFGEGSWLTVV.

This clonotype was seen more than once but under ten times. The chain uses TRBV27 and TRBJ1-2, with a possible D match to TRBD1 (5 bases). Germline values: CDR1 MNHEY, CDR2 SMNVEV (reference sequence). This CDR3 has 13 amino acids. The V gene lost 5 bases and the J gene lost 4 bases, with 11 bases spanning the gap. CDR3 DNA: TGTGCCAGCAGTCCGGGACGGTTCTATGGCTACACCTTC. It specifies CASSPGRFYGYTF.

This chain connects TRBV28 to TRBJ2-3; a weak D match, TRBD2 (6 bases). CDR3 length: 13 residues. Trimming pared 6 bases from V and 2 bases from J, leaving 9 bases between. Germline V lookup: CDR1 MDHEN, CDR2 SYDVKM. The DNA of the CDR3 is TGTGCCAGCAGACTAGCAAACACAGATACGCAGTATTTT. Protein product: CASRLANTDTQYF.

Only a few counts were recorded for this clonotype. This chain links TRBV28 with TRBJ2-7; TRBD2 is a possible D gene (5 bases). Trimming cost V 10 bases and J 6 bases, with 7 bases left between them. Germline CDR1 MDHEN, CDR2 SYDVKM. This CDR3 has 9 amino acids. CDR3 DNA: TGTGCCACGGGGTCCGAGCAGTACTTC. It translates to CATGSEQYF.

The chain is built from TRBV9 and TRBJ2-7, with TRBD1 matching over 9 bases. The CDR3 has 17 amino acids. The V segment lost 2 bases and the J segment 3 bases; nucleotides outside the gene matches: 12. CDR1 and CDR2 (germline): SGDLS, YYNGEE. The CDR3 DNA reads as TGTGCCAGCAGCGTTTCCCACGGGAGACAGGGGGTCTACGAGCAGTACTTC. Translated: CASSVSHGRQGVYEQYF. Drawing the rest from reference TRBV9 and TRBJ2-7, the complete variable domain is DSGVTQTPKHLITATGQRVTLRCSPRSGDLSVYWYQQSLDQGLQFLIQYYNGEERAKGNILERFSAQQFPDLHSELNLSSLELGDSALYFCASSVSHGRQGVYEQYFGPGTRLTVT.